Listed here are 9 T cell receptor beta chains from one sample, sequenced in a study of OX40 agonist ivuxolimab in advanced cancers. Using immunoSEQ multiplex PCR, the repertoire was profiled, and TCRdb retains in-frame clones only, with some absent. In the table there are more than 80,000 clones, around nine tenths of which are singletons. The sequences come from CD4+ or CD8+ T cells sorted from blood, collected in a trial of the OX40 agonist ivuxolimab. Receptors originate from an adult with an advanced solid tumor such as melanoma, head and neck, liver or kidney cancer.

V and J are TRBV7-9 and TRBJ2-7; unclear D gene. Trimming pared 1 base from V and 2 bases from J, leaving 12 bases between. The CDR3 loop spans 15 amino acids. Germline loops: CDR1 SEHNR, CDR2 FQNEAQ (reference sequence). The CDR3 here is CASSLGPGWTYEQYF. As DNA, the CDR3 is TGTGCCAGCAGCTTAGGGCCGGGTTGGACCTACGAGCAGTACTTC.

The chain uses TRBV7-2 and TRBJ1-4; D not certain. The V gene lost 5 bases and the J gene lost 1 base, with 8 bases spanning the gap. The CDR3 totals 14 residues. From germline, CDR1 is SGHTA and CDR2 FQGNSA. The CDR3 sequence: CASSQRVTNEKLFF. CDR3 sequence (DNA): TGTGCCAGCAGCCAAAGGGTAACTAATGAAAAACTGTTTTTT. Using reference TRBV7-2 and TRBJ1-4 for the parts outside the CDR3, the full variable domain is GAGVSQSPSNKVTEKGKDVELRCDPISGHTALYWYRQSLGQGLEFLIYFQGNSAPDKSGLPSDRFSAERTGGSVSTLTIQRTQQEDSAVYLCASSQRVTNEKLFFGSGTQLSVL.

This clone was seen once. The gene calls are TRBV5-1 and TRBJ2-3; D possibly corresponds to TRBD1 (5 bases). Trimming removed 5 bases at V and 0 bases at J, with 10 bases between. Germline CDR1 SGHRS, CDR2 YFSETQ. This CDR3 has 14 amino acids. CDR3 sequence reads: CASSQGASTDTQYF. The CDR3 DNA reads as TGCGCCAGCAGTCAGGGCGCTAGCACAGATACGCAGTATTTT.

The chain employs TRBV5-1 and TRBJ1-4; tentative D call: TRBD1 (6 bases). Germline V gene data show CDR1 as SGHRS and CDR2 as YFSETQ. Trimming took off 4 bases at V and 6 bases at J, with 10 bases between the two ends. This CDR3 is built from 13 residues. Here the CDR3 reads CASSTQGDEKLFF. The DNA for the CDR3 is TGCGCCAGCAGCACACAGGGCGATGAAAAACTGTTTTTT.

This rearrangement joins TRBV7-2 to TRBJ1-2; no clear D gene. Germline CDR1 reads SGHTA; CDR2 reads FQGNSA. The CDR3 spans 12 residues. The V and J ends lost 2 bases and 13 bases respectively, with 14 bases between them. CDR3 bases: TGTGCCAGCAGCTTATTCAGAGGAGATGGCACCTTC. Translated, it gives CASSLFRGDGTF.

V is TRBV7-2 and J is TRBJ1-3; D call uncertain. The CDR3 totals 16 residues. Trimming took 1 base from V and 0 from J, leaving 10 bases between them. CDR1 is SGHTA and CDR2 is FQGNSA in the germline V gene. The CDR3: CASSLGTAISGNTIYF. CDR3 in DNA: TGTGCCAGCAGCTTAGGGACCGCTATCTCTGGAAACACCATATATTTT.

This chain connects TRBV9 to TRBJ1-4, with a possible D match to TRBD1 (6 bases). V lost 2 bases, J lost 2 bases, and 13 bases lay in between. Germline CDR1 and CDR2: SGDLS and YYNGEE. The CDR3 consists of 16 residues. The CDR3 bases are TGTGCCAGCAGCGTCTCAGGGGCAGGGACTAATGAAAAACTGTTTTTT. Encoded protein: CASSVSGAGTNEKLFF.

The rearrangement links TRBV6-5 to TRBJ2-5; tentatively, D is TRBD1 (5 bases). The CDR3 covers 12 residues. V was trimmed by 8 bases and J by 5 bases, leaving 12 bases between them. Looked up from germline, CDR1 is MNHEY and CDR2 is SVGAGI. The CDR3 loop reads CASSQGWETQYF. The CDR3 DNA follows: TGTGCCAGCTCCCAGGGTTGGGAGACCCAGTACTTC.

V usage is TRBV30 and J usage is TRBJ1-6; 8 nucleotides agree with TRBD1. The CDR3 has 16 amino acids. The V segment lost 0 bases and the J segment 9 bases; nucleotides outside the gene matches: 10. Germline V lookup: CDR1 GTSNPN, CDR2 SVGIG (reference sequence). The CDR3 DNA follows: TGTGCCTGGAGTGTGAAGCAGGGGGCGCCTCGTTCACCCCTCCACTTT. It is translated as CAWSVKQGAPRSPLHF.